Listed below are T cell receptor beta chains from one sample, sequenced in a study of T cell repertoires in ileal Crohn's disease. TCRdb's copy holds only in-frame clones and misses some; the assay was immunoSEQ multiplex PCR. Found here are under 20,000 clones, 72% of them singletons; the top ten hold around 3.9%. The sequencing input was ileal tissue. The receptors come from an adult with Crohn's disease. CDR3s include the opening cysteine and the closing phenylalanine or tryptophan. Each record gives: clone size, V gene, J gene, D gene, CDR3 protein, CDR3 DNA. The D gene is left open where the match is weak. Only some rows state a clone size, as once, few, many or a class for expanded clones.

abundance: .
v_gene: TRBV27
j_gene: TRBJ2-3
d_gene: TRBD1
CDR3aa: CASSRPGQGQDTQYF
CDR3nt: TGTGCCAGCAGCCGACCGGGACAGGGGCAAGATACGCAGTATTTT

abundance: .
v_gene: TRBV5-1
j_gene: TRBJ1-2
d_gene: TRBD1
CDR3aa: CASSLDRGQRGYTF
CDR3nt: TGCGCCAGCAGCTTGGACAGGGGGCAAAGAGGCTACACCTTC

abundance: .
v_gene: TRBV11-2
j_gene: TRBJ2-1
d_gene: .
CDR3aa: CASSPLNEQFF
CDR3nt: TGTGCCAGCAGCCCTCTGAATGAGCAGTTCTTC

abundance: .
v_gene: TRBV27
j_gene: TRBJ2-7
d_gene: .
CDR3aa: CASSWVVFGHPYEQYF
CDR3nt: TGTGCCAGCAGTTGGGTCGTCTTTGGACACCCCTACGAGCAGTACTTC

abundance: .
v_gene: TRBV18
j_gene: TRBJ2-7
d_gene: TRBD1
CDR3aa: CASSSQGAYEQYF
CDR3nt: TGTGCCAGCTCATCTCAGGGGGCCTACGAGCAGTACTTC

abundance: few
v_gene: TRBV7-2
j_gene: TRBJ2-7
d_gene: .
CDR3aa: CASSWGQPTYEQYF
CDR3nt: TGTGCCAGCAGCTGGGGACAACCTACCTACGAGCAGTACTTC

abundance: .
v_gene: TRBV30
j_gene: TRBJ2-7
d_gene: .
CDR3aa: CAWSAGSGYEQYF
CDR3nt: TGTGCCTGGAGTGCGGGTAGCGGCTACGAGCAGTACTTC

abundance: .
v_gene: TRBV6-1
j_gene: TRBJ1-5
d_gene: .
CDR3aa: CASSEERDQPQHF
CDR3nt: TGTGCCAGCAGTGAAGAACGGGATCAGCCCCAGCATTTT

abundance: few
v_gene: TRBV4-3
j_gene: TRBJ2-5
d_gene: TRBD2
CDR3aa: CASSQVVAGGLETQYF
CDR3nt: TGCGCCAGCAGCCAAGTGGTAGCGGGGGGGCTGGAGACCCAGTACTTC

abundance: .
v_gene: TRBV5-4
j_gene: TRBJ1-2
d_gene: .
CDR3aa: CASSSQGDYGYTF
CDR3nt: TGTGCCAGCAGCTCTCAGGGTGACTATGGCTACACCTTC

abundance: .
v_gene: TRBV5-4
j_gene: TRBJ2-5
d_gene: .
CDR3aa: CASSSPGGQETQYF
CDR3nt: TGTGCCAGCAGCAGCCCTGGGGGGCAAGAGACCCAGTACTTC

abundance: .
v_gene: TRBV7-6
j_gene: TRBJ2-3
d_gene: TRBD2
CDR3aa: CASSLSGGAGTQYF
CDR3nt: TGTGCCAGCAGCTTAAGCGGGGGGGCCGGTACGCAGTATTTT

abundance: .
v_gene: TRBV7-6
j_gene: TRBJ2-3
d_gene: TRBD2
CDR3aa: CASSLGGGSGVGDTQYF
CDR3nt: TGTGCCAGCAGCTTAGGTGGGGGTAGCGGGGTTGGAGATACGCAGTATTTT

abundance: few
v_gene: TRBV7-2
j_gene: TRBJ2-5
d_gene: TRBD2
CDR3aa: CASSSLLAGVRETQYF
CDR3nt: TGTGCCAGCAGCTCGCTACTAGCGGGGGTTCGAGAGACCCAGTACTTC

abundance: .
v_gene: TRBV4-1
j_gene: TRBJ1-4
d_gene: .
CDR3aa: CASSQDRTVPEKLFF
CDR3nt: TGCGCCAGCAGCCAAGATCGGACAGTTCCTGAAAAACTGTTTTTT

abundance: .
v_gene: TRBV5-1
j_gene: TRBJ2-7
d_gene: TRBD1
CDR3aa: CASSKDRVALGYEQYF
CDR3nt: TGCGCCAGCAGCAAAGACAGGGTCGCTTTAGGGTACGAGCAGTACTTC

abundance: few
v_gene: TRBV5-1
j_gene: TRBJ2-3
d_gene: TRBD2
CDR3aa: CASSSRSTIAGDIHTQYF
CDR3nt: TGCGCCAGCAGCTCCCGATCGACCATAGCGGGAGACATCCATACGCAGTATTTT

abundance: .
v_gene: TRBV13
j_gene: TRBJ2-1
d_gene: TRBD1
CDR3aa: CASSPRDRGHDEQFF
CDR3nt: TGTGCCAGCAGCCCCCGGGACAGGGGGCATGATGAGCAGTTCTTC

abundance: .
v_gene: TRBV5-1
j_gene: TRBJ1-1
d_gene: .
CDR3aa: CASSLDPGRNTEAFF
CDR3nt: TGCGCCAGCAGCTTGGATCCAGGAAGGAACACTGAAGCTTTCTTT

abundance: few
v_gene: TRBV5-6
j_gene: TRBJ1-1
d_gene: TRBD1
CDR3aa: CASSLVQGGAFF
CDR3nt: TGTGCCAGCAGCTTGGTGCAGGGGGGAGCTTTCTTT

abundance: .
v_gene: TRBV9
j_gene: TRBJ1-3
d_gene: .
CDR3aa: CASSETVSSGNTIYF
CDR3nt: TGTGCCAGCAGTGAGACAGTCTCCTCTGGAAACACCATATATTTT

abundance: .
v_gene: TRBV13
j_gene: TRBJ2-1
d_gene: .
CDR3aa: CASRETGTYNEQFF
CDR3nt: TGTGCCAGCAGAGAAACCGGGACCTACAATGAGCAGTTCTTC

abundance: .
v_gene: TRBV29-1
j_gene: TRBJ2-7
d_gene: .
CDR3aa: CSVAQGGYYEQYF
CDR3nt: TGCAGCGTTGCTCAAGGGGGATACTACGAGCAGTACTTC

abundance: .
v_gene: TRBV5-1
j_gene: TRBJ1-4
d_gene: TRBD1
CDR3aa: CASSWTGPNEKLFF
CDR3nt: TGCGCCAGCAGCTGGACAGGGCCTAATGAAAAACTGTTTTTT

abundance: .
v_gene: TRBV4-2
j_gene: TRBJ2-7
d_gene: .
CDR3aa: CASSRSGDSSYEQYF
CDR3nt: TGTGCCAGCAGCCGTTCCGGGGACTCCTCCTACGAGCAGTACTTC

abundance: .
v_gene: TRBV6-1
j_gene: TRBJ2-2
d_gene: .
CDR3aa: CASGGVTGELFF
CDR3nt: TGTGCCAGCGGGGGCGTCACCGGGGAGCTGTTTTTT

abundance: .
v_gene: TRBV30
j_gene: TRBJ1-1
d_gene: .
CDR3aa: CAWNGQVEAFF
CDR3nt: TGTGCCTGGAATGGCCAGGTTGAAGCTTTCTTT

abundance: .
v_gene: TRBV30
j_gene: TRBJ1-2
d_gene: .
CDR3aa: CAWSVLGSNYGYTF
CDR3nt: TGTGCCTGGAGTGTACTCGGGTCGAACTATGGCTACACCTTC

abundance: .
v_gene: TRBV13
j_gene: TRBJ1-2
d_gene: TRBD1
CDR3aa: CASNQRNRQGFGYTF
CDR3nt: TGTGCCAGCAACCAACGAAATCGACAGGGTTTCGGCTACACCTTC

abundance: few
v_gene: TRBV5-1
j_gene: TRBJ1-3
d_gene: TRBD1
CDR3aa: CASSSGQGASGNTIYF
CDR3nt: TGCGCCAGCAGCTCCGGACAGGGGGCTTCTGGAAACACCATATATTTT

abundance: .
v_gene: TRBV7-2
j_gene: TRBJ2-3
d_gene: TRBD2
CDR3aa: CASSLALAGGRDTQYF
CDR3nt: TGTGCCAGCAGCTTAGCCCTAGCGGGGGGTCGCGATACGCAGTATTTT

abundance: .
v_gene: TRBV6-5
j_gene: TRBJ1-3
d_gene: .
CDR3aa: CASSYTPRVTGNTIYF
CDR3nt: TGTGCCAGCAGTTATACCCCTCGGGTAACTGGAAACACCATATATTTT

abundance: .
v_gene: TRBV4-1
j_gene: TRBJ1-5
d_gene: .
CDR3aa: CASSQVKGDYSNQPQHF
CDR3nt: TGCGCCAGCAGCCAAGTAAAGGGCGACTATAGCAATCAGCCCCAGCATTTT

abundance: once
v_gene: TRBV29-1
j_gene: TRBJ2-1
d_gene: .
CDR3aa: CSTQIPGFNNEQFF
CDR3nt: TGCAGCACACAAATACCGGGGTTTAACAATGAGCAGTTCTTC

abundance: few
v_gene: TRBV27
j_gene: TRBJ1-2
d_gene: TRBD1
CDR3aa: CASSLVGQGGYGYTF
CDR3nt: TGTGCCAGCAGTTTGGTCGGACAGGGCGGCTATGGCTACACCTTC

abundance: .
v_gene: TRBV5-1
j_gene: TRBJ2-7
d_gene: .
CDR3aa: CASSGGGAENYEQYF
CDR3nt: TGCGCCAGCAGTGGTGGGGGGGCCGAAAATTACGAGCAGTACTTC

abundance: .
v_gene: TRBV10-2
j_gene: TRBJ2-7
d_gene: TRBD2
CDR3aa: CASLGLAGGNEQYF
CDR3nt: TGCGCCAGTTTGGGACTAGCGGGGGGAAACGAGCAGTACTTC

abundance: .
v_gene: TRBV29-1
j_gene: TRBJ1-2
d_gene: TRBD1
CDR3aa: CSVDRQGADGYTF
CDR3nt: TGCAGCGTTGACAGACAGGGGGCGGATGGCTACACCTTC

abundance: .
v_gene: TRBV9
j_gene: TRBJ2-2
d_gene: TRBD2
CDR3aa: CASSVAAGGTTGELFF
CDR3nt: TGTGCCAGCAGCGTAGCTGCGGGGGGTACCACCGGGGAGCTGTTTTTT

abundance: once
v_gene: TRBV19
j_gene: TRBJ1-1
d_gene: .
CDR3aa: CASSIPYSGNTEAFF
CDR3nt: TGTGCCAGTAGTATACCCTACTCGGGGAACACTGAAGCTTTCTTT

abundance: .
v_gene: TRBV4-2
j_gene: TRBJ1-2
d_gene: .
CDR3aa: CASSQDVRVMGGYTF
CDR3nt: TGTGCCAGCAGCCAAGACGTGCGGGTAATGGGAGGCTACACCTTC

abundance: .
v_gene: TRBV19
j_gene: TRBJ2-3
d_gene: TRBD1
CDR3aa: CASNRGSSTDTQYF
CDR3nt: TGTGCCAGTAACAGGGGATCTAGCACAGATACGCAGTATTTT

abundance: .
v_gene: TRBV6-5
j_gene: TRBJ2-2
d_gene: .
CDR3aa: CASSYGGTGELFF
CDR3nt: TGTGCCAGCAGTTACGGAGGCACCGGGGAGCTGTTTTTT

abundance: few
v_gene: TRBV5-1
j_gene: TRBJ2-7
d_gene: TRBD2
CDR3aa: CASSRGLAGKSYEQYF
CDR3nt: TGCGCCAGCAGCAGGGGACTAGCGGGGAAATCCTACGAGCAGTACTTC

abundance: .
v_gene: TRBV6-6
j_gene: TRBJ2-3
d_gene: .
CDR3aa: CASSGSQLGDTQYF
CDR3nt: TGTGCCAGCTCAGGGTCCCAGCTGGGAGATACGCAGTATTTT

abundance: .
v_gene: TRBV7-3
j_gene: TRBJ2-1
d_gene: TRBD2
CDR3aa: CASSLLRREISNEQFF
CDR3nt: TGTGCCAGCAGCTTACTCCGGCGGGAGATTAGTAATGAGCAGTTCTTC

abundance: .
v_gene: TRBV5-1
j_gene: TRBJ1-2
d_gene: TRBD1
CDR3aa: CASSSAGQGLGYTF
CDR3nt: TGCGCCAGCAGCTCGGCGGGACAGGGCCTCGGCTACACCTTC

abundance: .
v_gene: TRBV30
j_gene: TRBJ1-2
d_gene: TRBD1
CDR3aa: CAWAAGTGGLDGYTF
CDR3nt: TGTGCCTGGGCCGCCGGGACAGGGGGCCTAGATGGCTACACCTTC

abundance: .
v_gene: TRBV29-1
j_gene: TRBJ1-1
d_gene: .
CDR3aa: CSVEAQGKNTEAFF
CDR3nt: TGCAGCGTTGAAGCACAGGGAAAGAACACTGAAGCTTTCTTT

abundance: .
v_gene: TRBV7-9
j_gene: TRBJ2-3
d_gene: .
CDR3aa: CASSPSTDTQYF
CDR3nt: TGTGCCAGCAGCCCATCCACAGATACGCAGTATTTT

abundance: few
v_gene: TRBV7-9
j_gene: TRBJ2-5
d_gene: TRBD2
CDR3aa: CASSWTSGQETQYF
CDR3nt: TGTGCCAGCAGCTGGACTAGCGGACAAGAGACCCAGTACTTC

abundance: .
v_gene: TRBV29-1
j_gene: TRBJ2-7
d_gene: TRBD2
CDR3aa: CSVASSGSLGEQYF
CDR3nt: TGCAGCGTGGCGAGTAGCGGGAGTTTAGGCGAGCAGTACTTC

abundance: .
v_gene: TRBV5-4
j_gene: TRBJ1-2
d_gene: .
CDR3aa: CASSPQGVGYTF
CDR3nt: TGTGCCAGCAGCCCACAGGGAGTTGGCTACACCTTC

abundance: .
v_gene: TRBV2
j_gene: TRBJ2-7
d_gene: .
CDR3aa: CASSAGLTYEQYF
CDR3nt: TGTGCCAGCAGCGCGGGACTCACCTACGAGCAGTACTTC